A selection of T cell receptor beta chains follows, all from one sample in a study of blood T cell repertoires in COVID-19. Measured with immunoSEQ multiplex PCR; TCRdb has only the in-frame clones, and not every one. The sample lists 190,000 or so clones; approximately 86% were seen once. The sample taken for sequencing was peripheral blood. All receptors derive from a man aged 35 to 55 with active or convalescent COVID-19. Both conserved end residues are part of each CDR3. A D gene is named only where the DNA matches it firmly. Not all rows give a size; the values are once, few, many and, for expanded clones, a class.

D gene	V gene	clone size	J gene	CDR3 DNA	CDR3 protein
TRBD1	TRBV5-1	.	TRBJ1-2	TGCGCCAGCAGCTTGGGGGACAGGTCCTATGGCTACACCTTC	CASSLGDRSYGYTF
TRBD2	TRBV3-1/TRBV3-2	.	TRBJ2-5	TGTGCCAGCAGCCAAACCTGGACTAGCGGGGGGGAGGAAGAGACCCAGTACTTC	CASSQTWTSGGEEETQYF
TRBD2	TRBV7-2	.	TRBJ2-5	TGTGCCAGCAGTTTAGATGCGGGGGGGCCGAAGACCCAGTACTTC	CASSLDAGGPKTQYF
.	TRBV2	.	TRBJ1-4	TGTGCCAGCAGTGACCTCCCTACAACTAATGAAAAACTGTTTTTT	CASSDLPTTNEKLFF
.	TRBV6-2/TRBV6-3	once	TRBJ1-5	TGTGCCAGCAGTCCAGAGACAGGAGTCTATCAGCCCCAGCATTTT	CASSPETGVYQPQHF
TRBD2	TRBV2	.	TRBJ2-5	TGTGCCAGCAGGAGACTAGCGGGGAGCCAAGAGACCCAGTACTTC	CASRRLAGSQETQYF
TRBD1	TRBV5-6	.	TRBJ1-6	TGTGCCAGCAGCTGGAACCTACAGGGGTATAATTCACCCCTCCACTTT	CASSWNLQGYNSPLHF
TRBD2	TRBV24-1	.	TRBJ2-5	TGTGCCACCAGTGATGAGACTAGCGGGACACAAGAGACCCAGTACTTC	CATSDETSGTQETQYF
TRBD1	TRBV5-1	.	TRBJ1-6	TGCGCCAGCAGCGTGGGACAGGTAGATTCACCCCTCCACTTT	CASSVGQVDSPLHF
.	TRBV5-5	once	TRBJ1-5	TGTGCCAGCAGCTTTAGCTTAGTCCCTGAGCCCCAGCATTTT	CASSFSLVPEPQHF
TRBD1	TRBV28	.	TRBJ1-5	TGTGCCAGCAGGAAAGGACAGGCGGGCAATCAGCCCCAGCATTTT	CASRKGQAGNQPQHF
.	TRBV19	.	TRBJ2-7	TGTGCCAGTAGTGATCAGGGGAAACATTACGAGCAGTACTTC	CASSDQGKHYEQYF
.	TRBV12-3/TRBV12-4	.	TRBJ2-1	TGTGCCACGCTAGTGGCGCCTAATGAGCAGTTCTTC	CATLVAPNEQFF
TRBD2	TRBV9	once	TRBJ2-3	TGTGCCAGTACCGCTTCGGGGGGGTACACAGATACGCAGTATTTT	CASTASGGYTDTQYF
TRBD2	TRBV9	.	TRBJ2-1	TGTGCCAGCACCCCTGCGGGGGGGACCTTCAATGAGCAGTTCTTC	CASTPAGGTFNEQFF
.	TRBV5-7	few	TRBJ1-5	TGTGCCAGCAGCAATAGCGGCCGGGGAGGACAGCCCCAGCATTTT	CASSNSGRGGQPQHF
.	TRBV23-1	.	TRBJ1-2	TGCGCCAGCAGTCAATCGAACAGACCGGGCTACACCTTC	CASSQSNRPGYTF
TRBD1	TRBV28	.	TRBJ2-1	TGTGCCAGCAGGGGACAGGCCCCCTCCTACAATGAGCAGTTCTTC	CASRGQAPSYNEQFF
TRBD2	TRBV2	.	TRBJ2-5	TGTGCCAGCAGTGAATTCCTAGCGGAAGAGACCCAGTACTTC	CASSEFLAEETQYF
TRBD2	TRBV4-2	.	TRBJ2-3	TGTGCCAGCAGCCACGCACTAGCGGGGGGCCTTGTCCGTACGGGTACGCAGTATTTT	CASSHALAGGLVRTGTQYF
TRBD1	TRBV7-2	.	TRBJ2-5	TGTGCCAGCAGCTGGGGGAAGGGGGCAGTACTCCAAGAGACCCAGTACTTC	CASSWGKGAVLQETQYF